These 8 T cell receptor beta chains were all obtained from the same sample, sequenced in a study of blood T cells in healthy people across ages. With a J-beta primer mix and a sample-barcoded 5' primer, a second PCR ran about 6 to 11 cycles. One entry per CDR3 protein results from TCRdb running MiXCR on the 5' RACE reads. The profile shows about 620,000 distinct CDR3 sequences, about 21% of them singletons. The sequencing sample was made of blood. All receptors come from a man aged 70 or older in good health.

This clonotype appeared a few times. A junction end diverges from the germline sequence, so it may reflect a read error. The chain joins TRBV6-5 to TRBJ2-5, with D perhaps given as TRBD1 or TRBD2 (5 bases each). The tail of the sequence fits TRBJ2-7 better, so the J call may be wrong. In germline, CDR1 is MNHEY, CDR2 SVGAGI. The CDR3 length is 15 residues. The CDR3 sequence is CAGSYSTFGGYEQYF. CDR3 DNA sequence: TGTGCCGGCAGTTACTCGACTTTTGGGGGCTACGAGCAGTACTTC.

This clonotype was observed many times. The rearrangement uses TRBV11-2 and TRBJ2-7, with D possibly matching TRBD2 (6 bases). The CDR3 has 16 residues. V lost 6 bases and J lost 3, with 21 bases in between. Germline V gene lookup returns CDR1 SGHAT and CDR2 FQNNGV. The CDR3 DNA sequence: TGTGCCAGCAGTGTACCCGGGGGTGAGAAATACTACGAGCAGTACTTC. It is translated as CASSVPGGEKYYEQYF.

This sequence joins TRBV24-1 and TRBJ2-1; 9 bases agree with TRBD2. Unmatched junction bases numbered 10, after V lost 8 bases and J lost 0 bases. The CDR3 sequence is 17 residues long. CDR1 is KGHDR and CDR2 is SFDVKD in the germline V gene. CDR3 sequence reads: CATTESGGSSSYNEQFF. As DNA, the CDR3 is TGTGCCACCACGGAGAGCGGGGGGTCGAGCTCCTACAATGAGCAGTTCTTC.

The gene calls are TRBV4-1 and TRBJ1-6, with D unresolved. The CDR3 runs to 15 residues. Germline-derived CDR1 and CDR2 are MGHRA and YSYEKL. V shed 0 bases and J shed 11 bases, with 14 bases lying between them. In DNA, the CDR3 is TGCGCCAGCAGCCAAGAAGGTGGCCAGCAGACACCCCTCCACTTT. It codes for CASSQEGGQQTPLHF.

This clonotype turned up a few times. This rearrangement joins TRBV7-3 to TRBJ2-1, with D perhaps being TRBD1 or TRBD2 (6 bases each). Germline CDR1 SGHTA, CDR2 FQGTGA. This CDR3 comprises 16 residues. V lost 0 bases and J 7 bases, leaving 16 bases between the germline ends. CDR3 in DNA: TGTGCCAGCAGCTTAACGCCTAGGGGGGAGCTAAATGAGCAGTTCTTC. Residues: CASSLTPRGELNEQFF.

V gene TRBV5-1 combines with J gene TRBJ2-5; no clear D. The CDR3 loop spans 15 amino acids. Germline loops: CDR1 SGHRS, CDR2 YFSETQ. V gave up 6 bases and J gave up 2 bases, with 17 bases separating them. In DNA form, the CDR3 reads TGCGCCAGCACCTGGGCCGTCGGGCAGCAAGAGACCCAGTACTTC. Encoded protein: CASTWAVGQQETQYF. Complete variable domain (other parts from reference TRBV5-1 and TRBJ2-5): KAGVTQTPRYLIKTRGQQVTLSCSPISGHRSVSWYQQTPGQGLQFLFEYFSETQRNKGNFPGRFSGRQFSNSRSEMNVSTLELGDSALYLCASTWAVGQQETQYFGPGTRLLVL.

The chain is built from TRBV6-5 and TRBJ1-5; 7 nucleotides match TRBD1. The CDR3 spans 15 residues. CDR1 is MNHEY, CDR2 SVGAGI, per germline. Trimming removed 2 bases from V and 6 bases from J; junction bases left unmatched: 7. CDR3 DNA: TGTGCCAGCAGTTACACGAAACAGGGGAGTCAGCCCCAGCATTTT. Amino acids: CASSYTKQGSQPQHF.

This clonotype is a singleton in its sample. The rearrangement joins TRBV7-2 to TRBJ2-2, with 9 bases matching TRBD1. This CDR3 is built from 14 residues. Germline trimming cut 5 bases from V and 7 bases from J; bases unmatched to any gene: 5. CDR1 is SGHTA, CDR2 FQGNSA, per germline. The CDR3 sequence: CASSPGTGLGELFF. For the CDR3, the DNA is TGTGCCAGCAGCCCAGGGACAGGGCTCGGGGAGCTGTTTTTT. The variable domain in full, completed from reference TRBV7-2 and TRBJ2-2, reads GAGVSQSPSNKVTEKGKDVELRCDPISGHTALYWYRQSLGQGLEFLIYFQGNSAPDKSGLPSDRFSAERTGGSVSTLTIQRTQQEDSAVYLCASSPGTGLGELFFGEGSRLTVL.